This record looks at one T cell receptor (beta chain) sequence and its context. Its matching antigen is unknown. CDR1 MNHEY and CDR2 SVGAGI come from the germline V gene. Between the trimmed V and J ends, which lost 10 bases and 3 bases, there was a span of 15 bases. The CDR3 is 13 residues long. This entry comes from a study of cytomegalovirus exposure and HLA in healthy donors. Study-wide points: Previous analysis showed most TCR beta V segments were productive about 90% or about 30% of the time. Relative to equally common others, HLA-associated TCR beta chains showed greater clonal expansion in a later analysis.

In the PCR, 60 Vbeta and 13 Jbeta primers were used. Using immunoSEQ multiplex PCR, the repertoire was profiled, and TCRdb retains in-frame clones only, with some absent. The data hold approximately 190,000 clones, with around 85% observed a single time. Nominally healthy donors were sampled, though unrecorded immune exposures were likely. The clonotype comes from a man in his fifties or sixties in good health and CMV-seronegative. Sequencing was carried out using PBMCs. This rearrangement joins TRBV6-5 to TRBJ1-1, with D perhaps TRBD1 (6 bases). The CDR3 loop is CAIKGDLDTEAFF. In DNA, the CDR3 is TGTGCCATCAAGGGGGATTTGGACACTGAAGCTTTCTTT.